The sequence of this TCR beta chain was determined in a study of T cell repertoires in cytomegalovirus infection. Background on the study: Indications came from public TCR beta signatures; they pointed to CMV infection and to a matching HLA type. Regarding the study as a whole: Pooled public TCR beta family frequency picked out CMV carriers with the relevant HLA.

This clonotype has ten or more counts. The target antigen is unknown. This CDR3 is 14 amino acids long. With 5 bases clipped from V and 1 base from J, the junction kept 4 bases outside the gene matches. Germline-derived CDR1 and CDR2 are SGHTA and FQGNSA. Each CDR3 protein gets one entry after TCRdb re-called the reads with MiXCR. The sample records fewer than 250,000 distinct CDR3 sequences, around 12% being singletons. The clonotype was recovered from a human donor in good health (CMV status not recorded). Some clones in this sample may be carry-over from other donors' samples. Sequencing input: PBMCs. The rearrangement links TRBV7-2 to TRBJ2-5; TRBD1 matches 7 bases. This chain's CDR3 is CASSQPGGQETQYF. For the CDR3, the DNA is TGTGCCAGCAGCCAACCAGGGGGCCAAGAGACCCAGTACTTC.